These 20 T cell receptor beta chains came from one sample sequenced in a study of blood T cell repertoires in COVID-19. TCRdb's copy holds only in-frame clones and misses some; the assay was immunoSEQ multiplex PCR. The repertoire holds about 250,000 clones, 87% seen once, with roughly 3% in the top ten. Sequenced sample: peripheral blood. Receptor source: a man between 18 and 29 years old with active or convalescent COVID-19.

In this sample, this clone turned up a few times. The genes are TRBV11-2 and TRBJ1-6; D possibly corresponds to TRBD1 (5 bases). Per germline, CDR1 SGHAT and CDR2 FQNNGV. The V end was cut by 7 bases, the J end by 4 bases, with 17 bases between. The CDR3 extends over 16 amino acids. In nucleotides, the CDR3 is TGTGCCAGCACCCAAGCGGGGGGACCATATAATTCACCCCTCCACTTT. The encoded protein is CASTQAGGPYNSPLHF.

The V and J genes are TRBV5-6 and TRBJ1-5; D ambiguous. Germline V gene lookup returns CDR1 SGHDT and CDR2 YYEEEE. With 1 base removed from V and 6 bases from J, the gap between germline ends came to 8 bases. The CDR3 has 13 amino acids. In DNA, the CDR3 is TGTGCCAGCAGCTTGTCGAGGATTCAGCCCCAGCATTTT. Residues: CASSLSRIQPQHF.

J is TRBJ2-7 and V is TRBV19; 9 nucleotides align to TRBD2. Per the germline V gene, CDR1 is LNHDA and CDR2 is SQIVND (reference sequence). Unmatched junction bases numbered 10, after V lost 7 bases and J lost 6 bases. This CDR3 is built from 14 residues. CDR3 amino acids: CASIAAGGMGEQYF. The CDR3 DNA sequence: TGTGCCAGTATCGCGGCGGGAGGGATGGGCGAGCAGTACTTC.

J is TRBJ2-7 and V is TRBV14, with D possibly matching TRBD2 (5 bases). The V gene lost 3 bases and the J gene lost 3 bases, with 15 bases spanning the gap. This CDR3 has 15 residues. Germline-derived CDR1 and CDR2 are SGHDN and FVKESK. As DNA, the CDR3 is TGTGCCAGCAGCCAGGACCGGGATTTCAACTACGAGCAGTACTTC. It is translated as CASSQDRDFNYEQYF.

The chain is built from TRBV7-2 and TRBJ1-5, with D perhaps matching TRBD1 (5 bases). V was trimmed by 11 bases and J by 4 bases, leaving 18 bases between them. This CDR3 contains 14 residues. Germline CDR1 is SGHTA and CDR2 is FQGNSA. CDR3 sequence: CASQQGSRNQPQHF. The CDR3 coding sequence is TGTGCCTCTCAGCAGGGAAGCCGTAATCAGCCCCAGCATTTT.

The CDR3 spells CASSAGKGGYKRTYEQYF. The CDR3 region has the DNA TGTGCCAGCAGCGCAGGAAAAGGGGGCTACAAGCGAACCTACGAGCAGTACTTC. The V call is TRBV6-2 or TRBV6-3, the J call TRBJ2-7, with 7 nucleotides matching TRBD1. V shed 6 bases, J shed 2 bases, and the junction held 19 bases outside the gene matches. This CDR3 region has 18 residues. The germline gives CDR1 MNHEY, CDR2 SVGEGT.

This clone was counted a few times. The chain couples TRBV14 to TRBJ2-2, with 9 bases that match TRBD1. CDR1 and CDR2 (germline): SGHDN, FVKESK. The J segment lost 1 base and the V segment lost 3 bases, leaving 15 bases of the junction unmatched. The CDR3 totals 20 residues. The CDR3 nucleotides read TGTGCCAGCAGCCAGTACAGGGGGCGGACACCCAATATGAACACCGGGGAGCTGTTTTTT. Its translation: CASSQYRGRTPNMNTGELFF.

The V and J genes are TRBV28 and TRBJ1-2, with D maybe TRBD1 (6 bases). CDR3 length equals 14 residues. Germline V gene data show CDR1 as MDHEN and CDR2 as SYDVKM. The V end was cut by 3 bases, the J end by 7 bases, with 15 bases between. The CDR3 region has the DNA TGTGCCAGCAGTTTGTTCCAGGGGATAGGTGGCTACACCTTC. Residues: CASSLFQGIGGYTF.

CDR3 amino acids: CAICPGTSGTDTQYF. CDR3 sequence (DNA): TGTGCCATCTGCCCCGGGACTAGCGGTACAGATACGCAGTATTTT. This chain connects TRBV10-3 to TRBJ2-3, with 11 bases fitting TRBD2. Germline CDR1 is ENHRY and CDR2 is SYGVKD. V was clipped by 8 bases and J by 3 bases; unmatched bases: 7. The CDR3 covers 15 residues.

The chain couples TRBV29-1 to TRBJ2-1, with TRBD1 matching over 7 bases. The V gene end was trimmed by 6 bases and the J gene end by 2 bases; junction bases not matched to a gene: 7. Germline lookup yields CDR1 SQVTM and CDR2 ANQGSEA. The CDR3 totals 14 residues. CDR3 nucleotides: TGCAGCGTCCACGACAGGGTACCCTACAATGAGCAGTTCTTC. Amino acids: CSVHDRVPYNEQFF.

The chain employs TRBV7-8 and TRBJ1-1; the D gene is possibly TRBD1 (5 bases). V lost 0 bases and J 0 bases, leaving 11 bases between the germline ends. CDR1 is SGHVS and CDR2 is FQNEAQ in the germline V gene. The CDR3 runs to 16 residues. The chain's CDR3 is CASSLAPQGLNTEAFF. DNA of the CDR3: TGTGCCAGCAGCTTAGCGCCCCAGGGCCTGAACACTGAAGCTTTCTTT.

This clone has just a few counts. The chain links TRBV6-1 to TRBJ1-3; 10 positions match TRBD1. Germline CDR1 reads MNHNS; CDR2 reads SASEGT. The CDR3 runs 17 residues. After removal of 6 bases from V and 4 bases from J, the junction contained 12 bases not matched to a gene. CDR3 coding DNA: TGTGCCAGCAGGGAAAGCCCGGGACAGGGGCAAGGAAACACCATATATTTT. Its translation: CASRESPGQGQGNTIYF.

This clone was counted once. The chain joins TRBV9 to TRBJ2-3; 9 bases fit TRBD1. The germline V gene has CDR1 SGDLS and CDR2 YYNGEE. The CDR3 length is 16 residues. The J segment lost 2 bases and the V segment lost 4 bases, leaving 8 bases of the junction unmatched. The CDR3 bases are TGTGCCAGCAGCATCGGACAGGGGCTTACCACAGATACGCAGTATTTT. As protein: CASSIGQGLTTDTQYF. The full variable domain, its missing parts supplied by reference TRBV9 and TRBJ2-3, is DSGVTQTPKHLITATGQRVTLRCSPRSGDLSVYWYQQSLDQGLQFLIQYYNGEERAKGNILERFSAQQFPDLHSELNLSSLELGDSALYFCASSIGQGLTTDTQYFGPGTRLTVL.

The CDR3 loop reads CASSQEGLAGGYEQYF. The CDR3 DNA sequence: TGCGCCAGCAGCCAAGAAGGTCTAGCGGGAGGTTACGAGCAGTACTTC. The chain carries TRBV4-3 and TRBJ2-7, with 11 nucleotides matching TRBD2. Germline CDR1 LGHNA, CDR2 YSLEER. The CDR3 length is 16 residues. V dropped 0 bases and J dropped 4; count of bases not matched to a gene: 5.

This sequence joins TRBV2 and TRBJ2-1, with D perhaps matching TRBD1 (5 bases). Trimming shortened V by 1 base and J by 7 bases, and 14 bases separated the two germline ends. Germline CDR1 reads SNHLY; CDR2 reads FYNNEI. The CDR3 covers 15 residues. CDR3: CASSEERTPGNEQFF. The CDR3 DNA is TGTGCCAGCAGTGAAGAAAGGACCCCAGGGAATGAGCAGTTCTTC.

The J gene is TRBJ2-3, the V gene TRBV11-1; the D is unclear. Germline V lookup: CDR1 SGHAT, CDR2 FQDESV (reference sequence). There are 11 residues in the CDR3. Trimming removed 5 bases from V and 9 bases from J, with 9 bases in between. The DNA of the CDR3 is TGTGCCAGCAGCCGAACCGGGACGCAGTATTTT. Protein: CASSRTGTQYF. Drawing the rest from reference TRBV11-1 and TRBJ2-3, the complete variable domain is EAEVAQSPRYKITEKSQAVAFWCDPISGHATLYWYRQILGQGPELLVQFQDESVVDDSQLPKDRFSAERLKGVDSTLKIQPAELGDSAMYLCASSRTGTQYFGPGTRLTVL.

The CDR3 loop is CASRRDRVLLEAFF. As DNA, the CDR3 is TGTGCCAGCCGTCGGGACAGGGTGCTTTTGGAAGCTTTCTTT. This chain joins TRBV6-5 and TRBJ1-1, with 9 bases fitting TRBD1. Germline CDR1 and CDR2: MNHEY and SVGAGI. V trimming: 8 bases; J trimming: 8 bases; junction bases outside the gene matches: 12. The CDR3 length is 14 residues.

The rearrangement joins TRBV4-3 to TRBJ2-7; D may be TRBD1 (6 bases). From germline, CDR1 is LGHNA and CDR2 YSLEER. There are 15 residues in the CDR3. The ends were cut back, 0 bases at V and 3 bases at J, with 12 bases in the middle. The CDR3 DNA sequence: TGCGCCAGCAGCCAAGATACAGGGTACTTCTACGAGCAGTACTTC. Translated, it gives CASSQDTGYFYEQYF.

In regard to this clone: This sample includes further DNA sequences coding for the same CDR3. The chain uses TRBV27 and TRBJ2-7, with D perhaps matching TRBD1 (7 bases). The V end lost 3 bases, the J end lost 1 base, and 10 bases lay between the germline ends. The CDR3 spans 14 residues. Germline CDR1 MNHEY, CDR2 SMNVEV (reference sequence). The CDR3 nucleotides are TGTGCCAGCAGTTTTTCAGGGGGGTCCTACGAGCAGTACTTC. Translation: CASSFSGGSYEQYF.

J is TRBJ1-4 and V is TRBV28, with a tentative D call TRBD1 (5 bases). Germline loops: CDR1 MDHEN, CDR2 SYDVKM. The CDR3 contains 17 residues. Trimming pared 5 bases from V and 6 bases from J, leaving 22 bases between. CDR3 residues: CASSLFSWGRVDEKLFF. CDR3 nucleotides: TGTGCCAGCAGTCTATTTTCATGGGGCAGGGTAGATGAAAAACTGTTTTTT.